These 19 T cell receptor beta chains were all obtained from the same sample, sequenced in a study of cytomegalovirus exposure and HLA in healthy donors (dated by TCRdb to about 2017). Libraries were prepared through the immunoSEQ multiplex PCR assay. For the multiplex PCR, a mixture combining 60 forward primers for TCR Vbeta segments and 13 reverse primers for TCR Jbeta segments was used. TCRdb obtained this table from immuneACCESS and retained in-frame rearrangements with V and J assigned. These tables miss some clones; where compared with another copy, unresolved V genes account for less than half of the shortfall, and the remainder is unexplained. The sample yields roughly 120,000 clones; about four fifths were counted once. The leading ten clones occupy around 0.92% of the sample. The sample comprised PBMCs. These receptors all come from a human donor in good health.

The rearrangement uses TRBV11-2 and TRBJ2-1; possible D gene TRBD1, 7 bases. V dropped 5 bases and J dropped 3 bases, with 17 bases sitting between them. This CDR3 is built from 16 residues. Looked up from germline, CDR1 is SGHAT and CDR2 is FQNNGV. As DNA, the CDR3 is TGTGCCAGCAGCCCAGGGGGGCAGGAGGGCTACAATGAGCAGTTCTTC. Amino acids: CASSPGGQEGYNEQFF.

The gene calls are TRBV7-6 and TRBJ1-2; no reliable D call. Trimming cost V 6 bases and J 5 bases, with 7 bases left between them. Germline-derived CDR1 and CDR2 are SGHVS and FNYEAQ. The CDR3 has 11 residues. CDR3: CASRDTYGYTF. CDR3 in DNA: TGTGCCAGCAGAGACACGTATGGCTACACCTTC.

The chain is built from TRBV6-5 and TRBJ1-1, with D maybe TRBD1 (5 bases). V was trimmed by 6 bases and J by 7 bases, leaving 9 bases between them. Germline assignment: CDR1 MNHEY and CDR2 SVGAGI. This CDR3 is 11 amino acids long. The DNA for the CDR3 is TGTGCCAGCAGGTATACAGGTGAAGCTTTCTTT. Translating it yields CASRYTGEAFF.

This sequence joins TRBV6-1 and TRBJ2-7; 12 positions agree with TRBD2. CDR1 and CDR2 from the germline V gene are MNHNS and SASEGT. The ends lost 4 bases at V and 3 bases at J; junction bases unmatched: 1. The CDR3 spans 14 residues. The CDR3 DNA sequence: TGTGCCAGCAGTGGGACTAGCGGGGTCTACGAGCAGTACTTC. The encoded protein is CASSGTSGVYEQYF.

This chain connects TRBV10-3 to TRBJ1-1; D is perhaps TRBD1 (6 bases). The germline gives CDR1 ENHRY, CDR2 SYGVKD. The CDR3 is 13 residues long. Trimming took off 8 bases at V and 1 base at J, with 11 bases between the two ends. Here the CDR3 DNA reads TGTGCCATCTTGGGACACCCGAACACTGAAGCTTTCTTT. Translation: CAILGHPNTEAFF.

The chain carries TRBV7-9 and TRBJ1-2; TRBD1 agrees at 10 bases. CDR3 size: 14 residues. From germline, CDR1 is SEHNR and CDR2 FQNEAQ (reference sequence). Germline trimming cut 3 bases from V and 5 bases from J; bases unmatched to any gene: 3. The CDR3 region has the DNA TGTGCCAGCAGCTTCGACAGGGGGCTATATGGCTACACCTTC. Translated: CASSFDRGLYGYTF.

This chain uses TRBV4-2 with TRBJ1-5, with D tentatively TRBD1 (6 bases). V was trimmed by 0 bases and J by 5 bases, leaving 17 bases between them. This CDR3 is built from 17 residues. Germline V gene sequence: CDR1 LGHNA, CDR2 YNFKEQ. As DNA, the CDR3 is TGTGCCAGCAGCCAAGACCCGGGACAACTTTGGGATCAGCCCCAGCATTTT. As protein: CASSQDPGQLWDQPQHF.

The CDR3 protein is CASRGGGVGNTIYF. CDR3 DNA: TGTGCCAGCAGAGGGGGTGGAGTCGGAAACACCATATATTTT. This sequence joins TRBV7-9 and TRBJ1-3; tentatively, D is TRBD1 (6 bases). V gave up 6 bases and J gave up 4 bases, with 13 bases separating them. Per germline, CDR1 SEHNR and CDR2 FQNEAQ (reference sequence). The CDR3 contains 14 residues.

This clone was seen just once. At one boundary the junction diverges from the germline segment, which might be a read error. The chain recombines TRBV7-6 with TRBJ1-3; D not resolved. Germline V CDR1 and CDR2: SGHVS, FNYEAQ. The CDR3 loop spans 14 amino acids. CDR3 in amino acids: CASGLALPGNTIYF. The CDR3 bases are TGTGCCAGCGGCTTAGCTCTACCCGGAAACACCATATATTTT.

V usage is TRBV4-2 and J usage is TRBJ1-4; D call uncertain. The CDR3 covers 11 residues. The ends were cut back, 9 bases at V and 5 bases at J, with 7 bases in the middle. CDR1 and CDR2 from the germline V gene are LGHNA and YNFKEQ. The CDR3 protein is CASQANEKLFF. In nucleotides, the CDR3 is TGTGCCAGTCAGGCCAATGAAAAACTGTTTTTT.

The rearrangement uses TRBV5-1 and TRBJ2-3; 10 bases fit TRBD2. The germline CDR1 and CDR2 sequences are SGHRS and YFSETQ. CDR3 length: 17 residues. V dropped 2 bases and J dropped 3; count of bases not matched to a gene: 9. The CDR3 region is CASSFRLAGFGTDTQYF. The CDR3 region has the DNA TGCGCCAGCAGCTTCAGACTAGCGGGTTTCGGTACAGATACGCAGTATTTT.

This clone showed up just a few times. The V call is TRBV4-1, the J call TRBJ2-7; 8 nucleotides match TRBD1. The CDR3 runs 16 residues. Germline V lookup: CDR1 MGHRA, CDR2 YSYEKL. Trimming removed 4 bases from V and 3 bases from J; junction bases left unmatched: 11. CDR3 nucleotide sequence: TGCGCCAGCAGCCTCTCCCCAGACAGGGGTTTCTACGAGCAGTACTTC. Protein: CASSLSPDRGFYEQYF.

V gene TRBV5-4 combines with J gene TRBJ1-2, with D unclear. Trimming took 6 bases from V and 4 from J, leaving 10 bases between them. There are 12 residues in the CDR3. The germline V gene encodes CDR1 SGHNT and CDR2 YYREEE (reference sequence). In DNA, the CDR3 is TGTGCCAGCAAGGAGGTACCCTATGGCTACACCTTC. Amino acid sequence: CASKEVPYGYTF.

The V gene is TRBV5-1, the J gene TRBJ2-3; weak D call: TRBD1 (5 bases). Germline assignment: CDR1 SGHRS and CDR2 YFSETQ. V dropped 7 bases and J dropped 6 bases, with 12 bases sitting between them. There are 12 residues in the CDR3. This CDR3 is CASGLRVDTQYF. CDR3 in DNA: TGCGCCAGCGGCCTCAGGGTCGATACGCAGTATTTT. The full variable domain, with the rest looked up from reference TRBV5-1 and TRBJ2-3, is KAGVTQTPRYLIKTRGQQVTLSCSPISGHRSVSWYQQTPGQGLQFLFEYFSETQRNKGNFPGRFSGRQFSNSRSEMNVSTLELGDSALYLCASGLRVDTQYFGPGTRLTVL.

The V gene is TRBV11-3, the J gene TRBJ1-1; D is possibly TRBD1 (6 bases). There are 16 residues in the CDR3. The V gene's germline CDR1 is SGHNT and CDR2 YENEEA. V was shortened by 5 bases and J by 0 bases, with 16 bases between the two germline ends. The CDR3 DNA sequence: TGTGCCAGCAGCACACGAGAAACAGGGATGAACACTGAAGCTTTCTTT. As protein: CASSTRETGMNTEAFF.

The V gene is TRBV6-4, the J gene TRBJ2-1, with D perhaps TRBD2 (5 bases). Per the germline V gene, CDR1 is MRHNA and CDR2 is SNTAGT. CDR3 length: 16 amino acids. V was shortened by 0 bases and J by 0 bases, with 9 bases between the two germline ends. CDR3 sequence: CASSDSGASSYNEQFF. CDR3 sequence (DNA): TGTGCCAGCAGTGACTCGGGAGCCAGCTCCTACAATGAGCAGTTCTTC.

The V and J genes are TRBV27 and TRBJ2-7, with a tentative D call TRBD1 (6 bases). Trimming removed 4 bases from V and 1 base from J, with 11 bases in between. The CDR3 is 14 residues long. From germline, CDR1 is MNHEY and CDR2 SMNVEV (reference sequence). The CDR3 sequence is CASSSWTVSYEQYF. CDR3 DNA sequence: TGTGCCAGCAGTTCATGGACAGTTTCCTACGAGCAGTACTTC.

The chain employs TRBV27 and TRBJ1-1; no firm D call. Per the germline V gene, CDR1 is MNHEY and CDR2 is SMNVEV (reference sequence). There are 13 residues in the CDR3. V was clipped by 3 bases and J by 1 base, with 6 bases between them. DNA for the CDR3: TGTGCCAGCAGTTTCTACGGGAACACTGAAGCTTTCTTT. Translating gives CASSFYGNTEAFF.

This chain links TRBV9 with TRBJ2-7; 7 bases align to TRBD1. Germline V lookup: CDR1 SGDLS, CDR2 YYNGEE. Trimming took 4 bases from V and 6 from J; bases not matched to a gene: 10. This CDR3 comprises 14 residues. CDR3 nucleotides: TGTGCCAGCAGCAGCCGACAGGGAGAAGCCGAGCAGTACTTC. Amino acids: CASSSRQGEAEQYF. Full variable domain (outside the CDR3, taken from reference TRBV9 and TRBJ2-7): DSGVTQTPKHLITATGQRVTLRCSPRSGDLSVYWYQQSLDQGLQFLIQYYNGEERAKGNILERFSAQQFPDLHSELNLSSLELGDSALYFCASSSRQGEAEQYFGPGTRLTVT.